This T cell receptor beta chain derives from a study of response to subunit inactivated influenza vaccine. This clonotype was found a few times. Germline-derived CDR1 and CDR2 are ENHRY and SYGVKD. This CDR3 spans 14 amino acids. Trimming took 5 bases from V and 1 from J; bases not matched to a gene: 5. Using its own MiXCR run on the RT-PCR reads, TCRdb lists one record per CDR3 protein. The sample consists of about 570,000 distinct CDR3 sequences, 12% of them appearing once. The TCR was taken from a man aged 50-60 years who received an inactivated influenza vaccine. The V call is TRBV10-3, the J call TRBJ2-7; 7 bases match TRBD1. Sequencing was performed on PBMCs from blood, taken on the day of vaccination. The CDR3 reads CAISRQGKSYEQYF. In DNA, the CDR3 is TGTGCCATCAGTCGACAGGGTAAATCCTACGAGCAGTACTTC.